These T cell receptor beta chains were read from a single sample in a study of shared clonotypes between healthy human individuals. The method was immunoSEQ multiplex PCR; TCRdb's version includes in-frame clones alone and lacks a portion of them. Altogether some 1 million clones are present, about 75% being singletons, with the ten largest covering approximately 1.3%. The material sequenced was memory CD4+ T cells sorted from blood. All receptors come from a man between 18 and 29 years old in good health. Each CDR3 is given with its conserved first and last residue. A D gene is named only where the DNA matches it firmly. Some rows have no size entry. The others give once, few or many, or a class for an expanded clone.

V,size,D,J,CDR3,DNA
TRBV5-1,.,.,TRBJ2-2,CASREVSGVGELFF,TGCGCCAGCAGAGAAGTTTCAGGAGTGGGGGAGCTGTTTTTT
TRBV5-1,few,TRBD1,TRBJ2-5,CASSLAGTVQETQYF,TGCGCCAGCAGCTTGGCCGGGACAGTCCAAGAGACCCAGTACTTC
TRBV28,.,.,TRBJ1-5,CASSLWTHSNQPQHF,TGTGCCAGCAGTTTATGGACTCATAGCAATCAGCCCCAGCATTTT
TRBV2,.,TRBD1,TRBJ2-6,CASTTGGTISGANVLTF,TGTGCCAGCACGACAGGGGGGACTATCTCTGGGGCCAACGTCCTGACTTTC
TRBV18,few,.,TRBJ1-5,CASSPPGGNQPQHF,TGTGCCAGCTCACCACCAGGAGGTAATCAGCCCCAGCATTTT
TRBV5-6,once,.,TRBJ1-3,CASSLPNSGNTIYF,TGTGCCAGCAGCTTGCCCAACTCTGGAAACACCATATATTTT
TRBV28,.,.,TRBJ1-1,CASKVNTEAFF,TGTGCCAGCAAGGTGAACACTGAAGCTTTCTTT
TRBV10-3,few,TRBD1,TRBJ2-5,CAISEPGQGGETQYF,TGTGCCATCAGTGAACCCGGACAGGGCGGGGAGACCCAGTACTTC
TRBV9,many,.,TRBJ2-1,CASSVIGDEQFF,TGTGCCAGCAGCGTAATCGGGGATGAGCAGTTCTTC
TRBV11-2,many,.,TRBJ2-3,CASSPLDRKVTDTQYF,TGTGCCAGCAGCCCACTTGACAGGAAGGTCACAGATACGCAGTATTTT
TRBV30,few,TRBD2,TRBJ2-2,CAWGLVSGELFF,TGTGCCTGGGGACTAGTTTCCGGGGAGCTGTTTTTT
TRBV25-1,many,.,TRBJ1-6,CASTGFNSPLHF,TGTGCCAGCACGGGGTTCAATTCACCCCTCCACTTT
TRBV19,.,TRBD1,TRBJ2-2,CASITGTGVKSGELFF,TGTGCCAGTATCACCGGGACAGGGGTTAAGTCCGGGGAGCTGTTTTTT
TRBV5-1,.,.,TRBJ2-1,CASSVQGWGYEQFF,TGCGCCAGCAGCGTACAGGGATGGGGCTATGAGCAGTTCTTC
TRBV6-5,.,TRBD2,TRBJ2-1,CASSYEAGEQFF,TGTGCCAGCAGTTACGAAGCGGGAGAGCAGTTCTTC
TRBV18,.,TRBD1,TRBJ2-4,CASSAKQGGWQNIQYF,TGTGCCAGCTCAGCGAAACAGGGGGGATGGCAAAACATTCAGTACTTC
TRBV11-2,.,.,TRBJ2-1,CASSKVTGRVEQFF,TGTGCCAGCAGCAAGGTGACAGGGAGGGTTGAGCAGTTCTTC
TRBV18,.,TRBD2,TRBJ2-5,CASSPREGHTQYF,TGTGCCAGCTCACCGCGGGAGGGCCATACCCAGTACTTC
TRBV5-1,.,.,TRBJ1-2,CASSLGTGGGYTF,TGCGCCAGCAGCTTGGGTACGGGGGGCGGCTACACCTTC
TRBV5-1,.,.,TRBJ2-2,CASSYKQAQLQGGELFF,TGCGCCAGCAGCTACAAGCAGGCGCAACTACAAGGGGGGGAGCTGTTTTTT
TRBV10-3,.,.,TRBJ1-2,CAISDATDYGYTF,TGTGCCATCAGTGACGCGACAGACTATGGCTACACCTTC
TRBV5-6,.,.,TRBJ2-5,CASSLTVQETQYF,TGTGCCAGCAGCTTGACAGTACAAGAGACCCAGTACTTC
TRBV30,.,.,TRBJ2-7,CAWSVSLLYEQYF,TGTGCCTGGAGTGTCTCCCTCCTTTACGAGCAGTACTTC
TRBV7-9,.,.,TRBJ1-2,CASSPGPYGYTF,TGTGCCAGCAGCCCAGGCCCCTATGGCTACACCTTC
TRBV9,.,TRBD1,TRBJ1-4,CASSSRGTGNEKLFF,TGTGCCAGCAGCTCCCGCGGGACAGGGAATGAAAAACTGTTTTTT
TRBV4-1,.,.,TRBJ2-3,CASSPLIGQGTDTQYF,TGCGCCAGCAGCCCACTAATAGGCCAGGGCACAGATACGCAGTATTTT
TRBV19,.,TRBD1,TRBJ1-1,CASIRGLENTEAFF,TGTGCCAGTATCAGGGGGCTCGAGAACACTGAAGCTTTCTTT
TRBV6-6,.,TRBD1,TRBJ2-1,CASSRDRGYNEQFF,TGTGCCAGCAGCCGGGACAGGGGCTACAATGAGCAGTTCTTC